A selection of T cell receptor beta chains follows, all from one sample in a study of T cell responses to AZD1222 COVID-19 vaccine. Some clones are missing from TCRdb's copy, which holds only in-frame ones; the method was immunoSEQ multiplex PCR. The data hold more than 75,000 clones, with approximately 90% observed a single time. The sample here was peripheral blood, taken 28 days after the second AZD1222 dose. All receptors derive from an adult who received the AZD1222 COVID-19 vaccine. Both conserved end residues are part of each CDR3. D genes are given only for firm matches. Clone sizes are given selectively: once, few, many, or a class where the clone is expanded.

clone_size	v_call	d_call	j_call	cdr3_nt	cdr3_aa
NA	TRBV7-2	TRBD2	TRBJ2-7	TGTGCCAGCAGCTTAGCGGGGGTTAGCGGGGCCTACGAGCAGTACTTC	CASSLAGVSGAYEQYF
NA	TRBV25-1	NA	TRBJ1-1	TGTGCCAGCAGTGACTATGTTGGGGAGGCCGCTGAAGCTTTCTTT	CASSDYVGEAAEAFF
NA	TRBV10-3	TRBD1	TRBJ1-1	TGTGCCATCACCACGGGACAGCGGCAGGACACTGAAGCTTTCTTT	CAITTGQRQDTEAFF
NA	TRBV6-2/TRBV6-3	NA	TRBJ2-7	TGTGCCAGCAGTCGACTAGGCCTCACCTACGAGCAGTACTTC	CASSRLGLTYEQYF
NA	TRBV7-8	NA	TRBJ2-3	TGTGCCAGCAGCTTTGGAGTGGATACGCAGTATTTT	CASSFGVDTQYF
NA	TRBV3-1/TRBV3-2	NA	TRBJ1-4	TGTGCCAGCAGCCGGGGGCTGGATGGTGAAAAACTGTTTTTT	CASSRGLDGEKLFF
NA	TRBV18	TRBD2	TRBJ2-3	TGTGCCAGCTCACCCAGACTAGCGGGAAGCACAGATACGCAGTATTTT	CASSPRLAGSTDTQYF
NA	TRBV15	NA	TRBJ1-3	TGTGCCACCAGCAGAGATCCGCAGAGCTCTGGAAACACCATATATTTT	CATSRDPQSSGNTIYF
NA	TRBV18	TRBD1	TRBJ2-1	TGTGCCAGCTCCACCAGACAGGGGGAAGGGGTTGGTGAGCAGTTCTTC	CASSTRQGEGVGEQFF
NA	TRBV5-1	TRBD2	TRBJ2-7	TGCGCCAGCAGCTTCAGCGGGGACTACGAGCAGTACTTC	CASSFSGDYEQYF
NA	TRBV2	NA	TRBJ2-5	TGTGCCAGCTCCCCCCGGGCCCAAGAGACCCAGTACTTC	CASSPRAQETQYF
NA	TRBV9	NA	TRBJ2-5	TGTGCCAGCAGCGGGGGACTCCAAGAGACCCAGTACTTC	CASSGGLQETQYF
once	TRBV19	NA	TRBJ1-1	TGTGCCAGTTCTCAGGGCCTCAACACTGAAGCTTTCTTT	CASSQGLNTEAFF
NA	TRBV19	NA	TRBJ2-2	TGTGCCAGTACCTCCCCAATGGAGGGAACTACCGGGGAGCTGTTTTTT	CASTSPMEGTTGELFF
NA	TRBV18	TRBD1	TRBJ2-5	TGTGCCAGCTCACTAGACAGGGGAAGTGAGACCCAGTACTTC	CASSLDRGSETQYF
NA	TRBV19	NA	TRBJ2-5	TGTGCCAGTAGGACTGAGGGCGAGACCCAGTACTTC	CASRTEGETQYF
NA	TRBV3-1/TRBV3-2	NA	TRBJ2-5	TGTGCCAGCAGCCAAGAAGGATCGCGGGCGTATCAAGAGACCCAGTACTTC	CASSQEGSRAYQETQYF
once	TRBV18	NA	TRBJ2-1	TGTGCCAGCTCACCACGGCTCGACAATGAGCAGTTCTTC	CASSPRLDNEQFF
NA	TRBV2	NA	TRBJ2-1	TGTGCCAGCAGTGAGCCAGGGGTATATGAGCAGTTCTTC	CASSEPGVYEQFF
NA	TRBV28	NA	TRBJ2-2	TGTGCCAGCAAAGTTTATGCTGCGGACACCACCACCGGGGAGCTGTTTTTT	CASKVYAADTTTGELFF
NA	TRBV7-2	NA	TRBJ2-1	TGTGCCAGCAGCCGTAGCTCGGACTATTTATATGAGCAGTTCTTC	CASSRSSDYLYEQFF
NA	TRBV5-1	NA	TRBJ1-2	TGCGCCAGCAGCCCGCAGGGCTATGGCTACACCTTC	CASSPQGYGYTF
NA	TRBV27	NA	TRBJ2-7	TGTGCCAGCAGCCCTGAGGGGGGGACAGGAAAGTTCTCCTACGAGCAGTACTTC	CASSPEGGTGKFSYEQYF
NA	TRBV27	TRBD2	TRBJ2-3	TGTGCCAGCAGTTATAAGGCGGGAGCCCTCACAGATACGCAGTATTTT	CASSYKAGALTDTQYF
NA	TRBV28	NA	TRBJ1-6	TGTGCCAGCAGCCCAGTTTCACCCCTCCACTTT	CASSPVSPLHF
NA	TRBV6-5	NA	TRBJ1-2	TGTGCCAGCAGCCGAGACAGTCTCGAGGGCTACACCTTC	CASSRDSLEGYTF
NA	TRBV28	NA	TRBJ2-3	TGTGCCAGCAGTTTATTGGGAGATACGCAGTATTTT	CASSLLGDTQYF